This entry features one T cell receptor (beta chain) sequence. The PCR ran on 60 Vbeta and 13 Jbeta primers. The method was immunoSEQ multiplex PCR; TCRdb's version includes in-frame clones alone and lacks a portion of them. The sample table includes about 110,000 clones. The data stem from a study of cytomegalovirus exposure and HLA in healthy donors. J was trimmed by 1 base and V by 3 bases; bases with no gene match: 3. The length of the CDR3 is 14 residues. Germline V CDR1 and CDR2: SGHDN, FVKESK. Sequences were obtained from PBMCs. The source of this sequence is a man in his thirties or forties in good health and CMV-seronegative. The V gene is TRBV14, the J gene TRBJ2-7, with 7 bases matching TRBD1. In DNA form, the CDR3 reads TGTGCCAGCAGCCATAACAGGGGATCCTACGAGCAGTACTTC. Protein: CASSHNRGSYEQYF. The full variable domain, in which reference TRBV14 and TRBJ2-7 provide the parts outside the CDR3, is EAGVTQFPSHSVIEKGQTVTLRCDPISGHDNLYWYRRVMGKEIKFLLHFVKESKQDESGMPNNRFLAERTGGTYSTLKVQPAELEDSGVYFCASSHNRGSYEQYFGPGTRLTVT.